The sample holds one count of the clone carrying this TCR beta chain. The CDR3 sequence is 14 residues long. The germline CDR1 and CDR2 sequences are SGHRS and YFSETQ. V dropped 7 bases and J dropped 6; count of bases not matched to a gene: 13. The data originate from a study of blood T cell repertoires in COVID-19. Study-level information: Sites across the United States, Italy and Spain contributed samples from acute and convalescent COVID-19. T cells, B-cell-depleted T cells, or PBMCs provided the cDNA or gDNA that served as material.

In the source study's methods: Reference gene primer amplification gave estimated nucleated cell counts. Profiling relied on immunoSEQ multiplex PCR, and the TCRdb table lists in-frame clones only, not all of them. D and trimming were read from the DNA, whereas the V and J calls and clone size are those reported in that table. Counted here are under 300,000 clones, around four fifths occurring once; the ten biggest clones make up 5% to 6%. The sample consisted of peripheral blood. This TCR was sampled from an elderly man with acute or convalescent COVID-19. The chain has TRBV5-1 and TRBJ2-7; 7 nucleotides line up with TRBD1. The CDR3 here is CASCETGQVSEQYF. The CDR3 coding sequence is TGCGCCAGCTGCGAGACCGGACAGGTATCCGAGCAGTACTTC.